These T cell receptor beta chains were read from a single sample in a study of T cells in Graves' hyperthyroidism and ophthalmopathy. One entry per CDR3 protein, called by TCRdb with MiXCR from the multiplex PCR reads. The table includes some 360,000 distinct CDR3 sequences, approximately 15% detected once. Sequenced sample: blood. The receptor set was obtained from a woman in her sixties or seventies with Graves' hyperthyroidism. Each CDR3 is given with its conserved first and last residue. A D gene is named only where the DNA matches it firmly. A row's size may be missing; if present it is once, few, many or a size class.

TRBV2,16,many,.,TRBJ2-2,TGTGCCAGCAGTGAACGGGGGCAGGGACCCACCGGGGAGCTGTTTTTT,CASSERGQGPTGELFF
TRBV2,19,few,TRBD2,TRBJ2-5,TGTGCCAGCAGTGGACCGGGACTAGCGGGAGGTTCCCCCCAAGAGACCCAGTACTTC,CASSGPGLAGGSPQETQYF
TRBV5-1,14,.,TRBD1,TRBJ2-7,TGCGCCAGCAGCTACGGACAGGGGACCAACGAGCAGTACTTC,CASSYGQGTNEQYF
TRBV5-1,17,many,TRBD2,TRBJ2-1,TGCGCCAGCAGCTGGGGGACTAGCGGGAGGATTAACTATGAGCAGTTCTTC,CASSWGTSGRINYEQFF
TRBV9,16,many,TRBD1,TRBJ2-3,TGTGCCAGCAGCGTAGCCGGGACAGGGGGCACAGATACGCAGTATTTT,CASSVAGTGGTDTQYF
TRBV7-9,13,many,.,TRBJ1-5,TGTGCCAGCAGCTTCGGGGGCAATCAGCCCCAGCATTTT,CASSFGGNQPQHF
TRBV30,13,many,.,TRBJ1-1,TGTGCCTTGATGCGGGGAGCTGGCACTGAAGCTTTCTTT,CALMRGAGTEAFF
TRBV20-1,15,many,.,TRBJ2-5,TGCAGTGCTCCCCCCCGGGCAGGGCCCCGGGAGACCCAGTACTTC,CSAPPRAGPRETQYF
TRBV7-9,17,.,TRBD2,TRBJ2-7,TGTGCCAGCAGCTCTAGCGGGAGCGGAAAAGGGTCCTACGAGCAGTACTTC,CASSSSGSGKGSYEQYF
TRBV7-2,15,many,.,TRBJ2-3,TGTGCCAGCAGCTTCGGGAGATGGGGCACAGATACGCAGTATTTT,CASSFGRWGTDTQYF
TRBV5-1,14,many,.,TRBJ2-3,TGCGCCAGCAGCTTTGCCTCGACCACAGATACGCAGTATTTT,CASSFASTTDTQYF
TRBV5-1,15,many,.,TRBJ1-5,TGCGCCAGCAGCTTGGGCCCGGGGAACAATCAGCCCCAGCATTTT,CASSLGPGNNQPQHF
TRBV20-1,13,many,.,TRBJ2-7,TGCAGTGCTAGCCCGCCTCCTGGTTACGAGCAGTACTTC,CSASPPPGYEQYF
TRBV4-1,16,few,.,TRBJ2-7,TGCGCCAGCAGCCAAGAGGTCCCTTACGACTCCTACGAGCAGTACTTC,CASSQEVPYDSYEQYF
TRBV28,10,few,.,TRBJ1-2,TGTGCCACTTCCAGGGGTGGCTACACCTTC,CATSRGGYTF
TRBV20-1,12,few,TRBD1,TRBJ2-7,TGCAGTGCTAGGGCAGGGGGCTACGAGCAGTACTTC,CSARAGGYEQYF
TRBV4-1,15,many,.,TRBJ2-5,TGCGCCAGCAGCCAAGTAACAGGGAGCCAAGAGACCCAGTACTTC,CASSQVTGSQETQYF
TRBV30,15,many,TRBD1,TRBJ1-2,TGTGCCTGGAGTACCCCCTCGACAGGGTCGAAGGGCTACACCTTC,CAWSTPSTGSKGYTF
TRBV18,11,many,.,TRBJ2-1,TGTGCCAGCTCACCTTCGAATGAGCAGTTCTTC,CASSPSNEQFF
TRBV27,15,many,.,TRBJ1-1,TGTGCCAGCAGTTTATCGCAGGGTCCGATCACTGAAGCTTTCTTT,CASSLSQGPITEAFF
TRBV4-1,17,few,TRBD2,TRBJ2-3,TGCGCCAGCAGCCAAGTTGCTAGCGGGAGAGCAACGGATACGCAGTATTTT,CASSQVASGRATDTQYF
TRBV24-1,14,.,TRBD1,TRBJ2-5,TGTGCCACCAGCAGAACAGGGGGCGGGGAGACCCAGTACTTC,CATSRTGGGETQYF
TRBV28,14,many,.,TRBJ2-4,TGTGCCAGCAGTTTAGCTGGCCTCGGGAACATTCAGTACTTC,CASSLAGLGNIQYF